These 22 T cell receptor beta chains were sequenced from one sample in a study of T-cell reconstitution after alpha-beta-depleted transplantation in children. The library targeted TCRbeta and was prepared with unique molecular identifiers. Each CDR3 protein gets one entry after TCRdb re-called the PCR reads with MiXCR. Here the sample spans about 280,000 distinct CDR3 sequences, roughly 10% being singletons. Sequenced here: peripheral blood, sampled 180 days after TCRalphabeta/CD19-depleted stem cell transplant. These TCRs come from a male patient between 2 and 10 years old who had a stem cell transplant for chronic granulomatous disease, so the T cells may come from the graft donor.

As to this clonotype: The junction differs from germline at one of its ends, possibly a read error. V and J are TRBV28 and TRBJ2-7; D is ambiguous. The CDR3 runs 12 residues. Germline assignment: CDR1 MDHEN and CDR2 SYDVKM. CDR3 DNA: TGTGCCAGTCAGAGATTTAGCTACGAGCGGTACTTC. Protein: CASQRFSYERYF.

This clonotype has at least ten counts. The chain's CDR3 is CASSRISTDTQYF. The CDR3 region has the DNA TGTGCCAGCAGTCGTATAAGCACAGATACGCAGTATTTT. This rearrangement joins TRBV7-8 to TRBJ2-3; no reliable D call. CDR1 is SGHVS, CDR2 FQNEAQ, per germline. The CDR3 is made up of 13 amino acids. V dropped 6 bases and J dropped 0 bases, with 7 bases sitting between them.

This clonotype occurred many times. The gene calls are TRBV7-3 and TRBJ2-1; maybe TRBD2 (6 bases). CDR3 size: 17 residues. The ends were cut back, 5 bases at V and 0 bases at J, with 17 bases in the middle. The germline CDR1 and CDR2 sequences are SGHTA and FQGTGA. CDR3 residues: CASSGTRRGTSYNEQFF. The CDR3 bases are TGTGCCAGCAGCGGAACCCGGCGGGGAACCTCCTACAATGAGCAGTTCTTC.

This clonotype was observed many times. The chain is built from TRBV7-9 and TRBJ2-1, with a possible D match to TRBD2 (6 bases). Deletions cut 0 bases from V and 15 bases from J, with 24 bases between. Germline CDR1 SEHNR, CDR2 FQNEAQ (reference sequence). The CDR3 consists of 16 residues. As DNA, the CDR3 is TGTGCCAGCAGCTTAGCGTCTAGCGATCCCATATTCATACCGTTCTTC. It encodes CASSLASSDPIFIPFF.

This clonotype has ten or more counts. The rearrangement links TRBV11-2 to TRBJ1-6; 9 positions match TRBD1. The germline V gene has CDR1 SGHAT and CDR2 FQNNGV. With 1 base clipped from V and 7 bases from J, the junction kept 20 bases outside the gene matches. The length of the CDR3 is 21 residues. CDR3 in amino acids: CASSLALSGTGSLILNSPLHF. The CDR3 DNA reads TGTGCCAGCAGCTTAGCTCTATCCGGGACAGGGTCATTAATACTGAATTCACCCCTCCACTTT. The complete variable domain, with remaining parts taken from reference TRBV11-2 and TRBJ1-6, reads EAGVAQSPRYKIIEKRQSVAFWCNPISGHATLYWYQQILGQGPKLLIQFQNNGVVDDSQLPKDRFSAERLKGVDSTLKIQPAKLEDSAVYLCASSLALSGTGSLILNSPLHFGNGTRLTVT.

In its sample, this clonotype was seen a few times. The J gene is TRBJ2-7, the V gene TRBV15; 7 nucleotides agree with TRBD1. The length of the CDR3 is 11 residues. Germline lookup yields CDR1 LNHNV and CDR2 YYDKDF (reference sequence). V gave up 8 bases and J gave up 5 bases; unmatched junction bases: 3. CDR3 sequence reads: CATRDRDEQYF. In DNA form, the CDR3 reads TGTGCCACCCGAGACAGGGACGAGCAGTACTTC.

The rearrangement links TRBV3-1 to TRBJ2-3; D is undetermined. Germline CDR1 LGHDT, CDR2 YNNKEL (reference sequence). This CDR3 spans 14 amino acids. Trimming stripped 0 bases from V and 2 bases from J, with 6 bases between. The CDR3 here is CASSQDLITDTQYF. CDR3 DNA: TGTGCCAGCAGCCAAGATCTGATCACAGATACGCAGTATTTT.

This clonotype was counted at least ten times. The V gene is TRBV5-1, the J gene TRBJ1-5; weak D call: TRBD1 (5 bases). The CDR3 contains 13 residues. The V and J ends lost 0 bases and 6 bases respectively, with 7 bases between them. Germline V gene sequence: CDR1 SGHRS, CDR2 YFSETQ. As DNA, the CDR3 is TGCGCCAGCAGCTTGGGTAGGGGTCAGCCCCAGCATTTT. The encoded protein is CASSLGRGQPQHF.

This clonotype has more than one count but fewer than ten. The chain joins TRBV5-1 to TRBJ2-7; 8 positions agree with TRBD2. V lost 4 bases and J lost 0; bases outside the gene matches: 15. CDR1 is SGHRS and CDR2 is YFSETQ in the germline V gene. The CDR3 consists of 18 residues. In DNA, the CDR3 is TGCGCCAGCAGCCTTCTCGGACTAGCCCAAAGAAGCTCCTACGAGCAGTACTTC. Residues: CASSLLGLAQRSSYEQYF. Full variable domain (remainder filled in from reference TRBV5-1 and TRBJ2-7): KAGVTQTPRYLIKTRGQQVTLSCSPISGHRSVSWYQQTPGQGLQFLFEYFSETQRNKGNFPGRFSGRQFSNSRSEMNVSTLELGDSALYLCASSLLGLAQRSSYEQYFGPGTRLTVT.

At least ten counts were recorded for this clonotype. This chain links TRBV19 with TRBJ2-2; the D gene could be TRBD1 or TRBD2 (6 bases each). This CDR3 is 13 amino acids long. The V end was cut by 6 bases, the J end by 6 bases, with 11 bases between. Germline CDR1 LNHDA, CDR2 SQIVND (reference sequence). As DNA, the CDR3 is TGTGCCAGTAGGAACAGGGAGGCCGGGGAGCTGTTTTTT. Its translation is CASRNREAGELFF.

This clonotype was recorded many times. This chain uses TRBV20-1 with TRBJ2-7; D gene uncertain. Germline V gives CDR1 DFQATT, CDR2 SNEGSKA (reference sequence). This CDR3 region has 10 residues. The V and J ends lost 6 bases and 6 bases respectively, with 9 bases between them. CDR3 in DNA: TGCAGTGCGTTATATTGCGAGCAGTACTTC. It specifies CSALYCEQYF.

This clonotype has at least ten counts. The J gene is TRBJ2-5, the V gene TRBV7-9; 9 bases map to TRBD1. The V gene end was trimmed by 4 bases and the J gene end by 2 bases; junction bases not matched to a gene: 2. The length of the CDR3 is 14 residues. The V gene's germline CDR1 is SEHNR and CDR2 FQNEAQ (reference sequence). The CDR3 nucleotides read TGTGCCAGCAGCTACGGGACAGGGCAAGAGACCCAGTACTTC. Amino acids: CASSYGTGQETQYF.

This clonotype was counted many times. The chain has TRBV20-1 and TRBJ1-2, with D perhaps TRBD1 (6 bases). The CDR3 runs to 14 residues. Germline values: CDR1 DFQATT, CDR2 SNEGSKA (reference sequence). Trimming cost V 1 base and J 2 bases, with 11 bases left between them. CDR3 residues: CSARVYRENYGYTF. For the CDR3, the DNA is TGCAGTGCTAGAGTCTACAGGGAAAACTATGGCTACACCTTC.

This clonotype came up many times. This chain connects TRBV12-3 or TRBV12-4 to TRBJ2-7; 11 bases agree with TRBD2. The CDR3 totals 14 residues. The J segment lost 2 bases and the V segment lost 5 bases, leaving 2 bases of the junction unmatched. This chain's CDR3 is CASSTSGGTYEQYF. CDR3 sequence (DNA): TGTGCCAGCAGTACTAGCGGGGGTACCTACGAGCAGTACTTC.

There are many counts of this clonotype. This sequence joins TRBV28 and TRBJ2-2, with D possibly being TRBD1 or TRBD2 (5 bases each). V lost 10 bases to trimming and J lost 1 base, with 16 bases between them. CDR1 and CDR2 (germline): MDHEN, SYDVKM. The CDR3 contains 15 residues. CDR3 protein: CATPENGGNTGELFF. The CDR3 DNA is TGTGCCACCCCAGAGAATGGGGGGAACACCGGGGAGCTGTTTTTT.

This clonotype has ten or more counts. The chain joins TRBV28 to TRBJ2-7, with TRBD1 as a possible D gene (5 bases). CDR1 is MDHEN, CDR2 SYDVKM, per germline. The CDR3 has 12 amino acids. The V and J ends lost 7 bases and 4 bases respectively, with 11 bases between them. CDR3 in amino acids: CASNVRGYEQYF. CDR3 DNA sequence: TGTGCCAGCAACGTTAGGGGATACGAGCAGTACTTC.

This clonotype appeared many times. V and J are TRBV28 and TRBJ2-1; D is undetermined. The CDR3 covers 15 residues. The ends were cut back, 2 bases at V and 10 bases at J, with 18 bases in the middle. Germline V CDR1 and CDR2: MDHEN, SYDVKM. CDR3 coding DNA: TGTGCCAGCAGTTTAACCCACCTAGTACCTGGGGAGCAGTTCTTC. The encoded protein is CASSLTHLVPGEQFF.

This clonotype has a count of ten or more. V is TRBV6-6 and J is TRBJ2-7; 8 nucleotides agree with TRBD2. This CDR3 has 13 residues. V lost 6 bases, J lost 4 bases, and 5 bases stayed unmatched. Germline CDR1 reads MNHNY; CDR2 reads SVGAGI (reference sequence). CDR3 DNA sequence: TGTGCCAGCAGCTATGCGGGAGGTTACGAGCAGTACTTC. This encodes CASSYAGGYEQYF.

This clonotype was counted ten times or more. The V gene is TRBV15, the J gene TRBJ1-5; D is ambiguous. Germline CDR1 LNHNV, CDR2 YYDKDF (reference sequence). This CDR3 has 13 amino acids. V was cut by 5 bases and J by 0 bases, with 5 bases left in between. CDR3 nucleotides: TGTGCCACCAGCCCAATTAGCAATCAGCCCCAGCATTTT. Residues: CATSPISNQPQHF.

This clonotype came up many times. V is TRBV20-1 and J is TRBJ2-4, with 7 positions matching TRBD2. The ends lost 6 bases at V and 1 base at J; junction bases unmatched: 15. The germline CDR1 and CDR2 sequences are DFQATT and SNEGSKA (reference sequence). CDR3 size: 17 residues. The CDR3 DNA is TGCAGTGCCGCCCCCAAGGCGCGGGAGAAGGCCAAAAACATTCAGTACTTC. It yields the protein CSAAPKAREKAKNIQYF.

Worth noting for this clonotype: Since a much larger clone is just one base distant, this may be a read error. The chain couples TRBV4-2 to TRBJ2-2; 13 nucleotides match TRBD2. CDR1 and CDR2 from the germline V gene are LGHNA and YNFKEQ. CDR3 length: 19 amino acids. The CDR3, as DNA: TGTGCCAGCAGCCAAGAACTGGGACTAGCGGGATCGAACATCGGGGAGCTGTTTTTT. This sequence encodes CASSQELGLAGSNIGELFF.

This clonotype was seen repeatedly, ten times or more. CDR3 residues: CSAFTPAVATQETQYF. The CDR3 bases are TGCAGTGCCTTTACGCCGGCGGTAGCGACACAAGAGACCCAGTACTTC. J is TRBJ2-5 and V is TRBV20-1; maybe TRBD2 (5 bases). The germline CDR1 and CDR2 sequences are DFQATT and SNEGSKA (reference sequence). V gave up 6 bases and J gave up 2 bases, with 22 bases separating them. The length of the CDR3 is 16 residues.